Below are 10 T cell receptor beta chains sequenced from a single sample in a study of shared clonotypes between healthy human individuals. TCRdb keeps only in-frame clones here, not all; method: immunoSEQ multiplex PCR. The sample lists more than 1.2 million clones, about 98.5% occurring once. The sequencing input was naive CD4+ T cells sorted from blood. Subset given: CD45RA+ positively selected. Every receptor here comes from a man aged 25-45 years in good health.

The chain uses TRBV28 and TRBJ1-1; 7 bases are a match to TRBD1. Germline assignment: CDR1 MDHEN and CDR2 SYDVKM. This CDR3 spans 17 amino acids. V dropped 3 bases and J dropped 0; count of bases not matched to a gene: 10. The CDR3 reads CASSFPGTAQMNTEAFF. CDR3 nucleotide sequence: TGTGCCAGCAGTTTCCCAGGGACAGCTCAAATGAACACTGAAGCTTTCTTT.

The rearrangement links TRBV5-8 to TRBJ2-3; 7 bases are a match to TRBD2. Germline lookup yields CDR1 SGHTS and CDR2 YDEGEE. The CDR3 sequence is 17 residues long. V lost 1 base, J lost 2 bases, and 10 bases stayed unmatched. The CDR3 DNA follows: TGTGCCAGCAGCTTGACCCTTAGCGGGCGTACCACAGATACGCAGTATTTT. This sequence encodes CASSLTLSGRTTDTQYF.

Points on this clone: The same CDR3 also results from other DNA sequences found in this sample. V is TRBV5-4 and J is TRBJ2-7, with 7 bases that match TRBD1. Germline V gene lookup returns CDR1 SGHNT and CDR2 YYREEE (reference sequence). CDR3 length equals 14 residues. Trimming cost V 3 bases and J 2 bases; bases outside gene matches: 5. Here the CDR3 DNA reads TGTGCCAGCAGCTCCGGGACAGCTCCCTACGAGCAGTACTTC. It yields the protein CASSSGTAPYEQYF. The full variable domain, in which reference TRBV5-4 and TRBJ2-7 provide the parts outside the CDR3, is ETGVTQSPTHLIKTRGQQVTLRCSSQSGHNTVSWYQQALGQGPQFIFQYYREEENGRGNFPPRFSGLQFPNYSSELNVNALELDDSALYLCASSSGTAPYEQYFGPGTRLTVT.

The rearrangement joins TRBV5-1 to TRBJ1-3, with 7 bases aligning to TRBD1. This CDR3 comprises 16 residues. The V and J ends lost 4 bases and 0 bases, in that order; junction bases with no gene match: 7. Germline V CDR1 and CDR2: SGHRS, YFSETQ. The CDR3 nucleotides are TGCGCCAGCAGCCTATGGACAGGCGACTCTGGAAACACCATATATTTT. Protein sequence: CASSLWTGDSGNTIYF.

This rearrangement joins TRBV23-1 to TRBJ2-5; no firm D call. TRBV23-1 is flagged as an ORF with uncertain function. V lost 4 bases and J 2 bases, leaving 14 bases between the germline ends. The CDR3 length is 15 residues. Here the CDR3 DNA reads TGCGCCAGCAGTCTTTGGACGGATGAACAAGAGACCCAGTACTTC. This encodes CASSLWTDEQETQYF.

This chain joins TRBV6-4 and TRBJ2-2; D is possibly TRBD1 (6 bases). Germline V CDR1 and CDR2: MRHNA, SNTAGT. Trimming cost V 5 bases and J 4 bases, with 14 bases left between them. The CDR3 has 15 residues. The CDR3 loop is CASSRDKLSTGELFF. The CDR3 DNA follows: TGTGCCAGCAGTAGGGACAAGCTCAGCACCGGGGAGCTGTTTTTT.

This rearrangement joins TRBV7-2 to TRBJ1-4; a weak D match, TRBD1 (5 bases). Per the germline V gene, CDR1 is SGHTA and CDR2 is FQGNSA. The CDR3 is 15 amino acids. Trimming left V 7 bases short and J 8 bases short, with 20 bases between. The CDR3 protein is CASTVGGGASEKLFF. Here the CDR3 DNA reads TGTGCCAGCACCGTCGGCGGAGGGGCTTCCGAAAAACTGTTTTTT.

The rearrangement links TRBV6-6 to TRBJ2-2, with D uncertain. Looked up from germline, CDR1 is MNHNY and CDR2 is SVGAGI (reference sequence). CDR3 length equals 15 residues. The ends were cut back, 4 bases at V and 0 bases at J, with 9 bases in the middle. CDR3 region: CASSWVGSNTGELFF. Here the CDR3 DNA reads TGTGCCAGCAGTTGGGTCGGCTCGAACACCGGGGAGCTGTTTTTT.

This sequence joins TRBV6-1 and TRBJ1-2, with TRBD1 matching over 9 bases. There are 15 residues in the CDR3. The germline CDR1 and CDR2 sequences are MNHNS and SASEGT. Trimming at V came to 7 bases and at J to 4 bases, leaving 10 bases not matched to a gene. The CDR3 nucleotides are TGTGCCAGCACCCCCTTAGGACAGGGGACCTATGGCTACACCTTC. Translation: CASTPLGQGTYGYTF.

The V call is TRBV5-1, the J call TRBJ1-2, with D hard to call. Germline loops: CDR1 SGHRS, CDR2 YFSETQ. This CDR3 is built from 14 residues. Trimming removed 0 bases at V and 0 bases at J, with 6 bases between. The CDR3 loop is CASSLEVANYGYTF. For the CDR3, the DNA is TGCGCCAGCAGCTTGGAAGTAGCTAACTATGGCTACACCTTC.